These 29 T cell receptor beta chains were all obtained from the same sample, sequenced in a study of cytomegalovirus exposure and HLA in healthy donors. The protocol was immunoSEQ multiplex PCR, while the TCRdb copy is restricted to in-frame clones and leaves out a portion. Among around 140,000 clones, about 88% were seen once, and the ten largest hold roughly 1.2%. Sample: PBMCs. All receptors derive from a woman aged 18-29 years in good health and CMV-seronegative.

This chain connects TRBV13 to TRBJ2-3; 7 bases agree with TRBD1. V dropped 6 bases and J dropped 6; count of bases not matched to a gene: 9. Germline V gene data show CDR1 as PRHDT and CDR2 as FYEKMQ (reference sequence). This CDR3 contains 14 residues. The CDR3 DNA follows: TGTGCCAGCAGTAAATATACAGGGGTGGATACGCAGTATTTT. Amino acids: CASSKYTGVDTQYF.

The chain links TRBV9 to TRBJ2-1; 14 bases are shared with TRBD2. Germline V gives CDR1 SGDLS, CDR2 YYNGEE. The V segment lost 0 bases and the J segment 10 bases; nucleotides outside the gene matches: 9. The CDR3 has 17 amino acids. This CDR3 reads CASSVGLAGGLLREQFF. The CDR3 nucleotides read TGTGCCAGCAGCGTAGGACTAGCGGGGGGGCTTCTGCGCGAGCAGTTCTTC.

This chain links TRBV6-5 with TRBJ1-6; 9 nucleotides align to TRBD1. J lost 7 bases, V lost 0 bases, and 4 bases had no gene match. The CDR3 sequence is 16 residues long. CDR1 and CDR2 from the germline V gene are MNHEY and SVGAGI. The CDR3 DNA is TGTGCCAGCAGTTACTCGGTCGGACAGGGGAATTCACCCCTCCACTTT. Translated: CASSYSVGQGNSPLHF.

V and J are TRBV11-2 and TRBJ1-2; the D gene is possibly TRBD1 (5 bases). The germline V and J ends were trimmed by 1 base and 8 bases, with 11 bases remaining between them. The CDR3 is 13 residues long. The germline V gene has CDR1 SGHAT and CDR2 FQNNGV. CDR3 loop: CASSLGTGSGYTF. As DNA, the CDR3 is TGTGCCAGCAGCTTAGGCACAGGATCCGGCTACACCTTC.

The rearrangement links TRBV4-1 to TRBJ2-1; 8 bases map to TRBD2. Germline assignment: CDR1 MGHRA and CDR2 YSYEKL. The CDR3 runs to 19 residues. The V gene end was trimmed by 0 bases and the J gene end by 4 bases; junction bases not matched to a gene: 14. The CDR3 reads CASSQEFGSGAPIYNEQFF. In nucleotides, the CDR3 is TGCGCCAGCAGCCAAGAATTCGGTAGCGGGGCACCCATTTACAATGAGCAGTTCTTC.

The chain carries TRBV11-2 and TRBJ2-2, with 11 nucleotides matching TRBD2. Germline CDR1 and CDR2: SGHAT and FQNNGV. After removal of 3 bases from V and 0 bases from J, the junction contained 3 bases not matched to a gene. The CDR3 has 17 residues. This chain's CDR3 is CASSFLAGGSNTGELFF. The DNA for the CDR3 is TGTGCCAGCAGCTTCCTAGCGGGGGGTTCGAACACCGGGGAGCTGTTTTTT.

The rearrangement links TRBV6-1 to TRBJ1-2; D is possibly TRBD1 (6 bases). The CDR3 spans 15 residues. The ends were cut back, 2 bases at V and 0 bases at J, with 10 bases in the middle. Germline loops: CDR1 MNHNS, CDR2 SASEGT. The CDR3 bases are TGTGCCAGCAGTGAAAGTACAGGGACTAACTATGGCTACACCTTC. It yields the protein CASSESTGTNYGYTF.

V usage is TRBV5-6 and J usage is TRBJ2-3, with D unresolved. Trimming took off 4 bases at V and 4 bases at J, with 13 bases between the two ends. Germline values: CDR1 SGHDT, CDR2 YYEEEE. The length of the CDR3 is 14 residues. The CDR3 DNA is TGTGCCAGCAGCCTGGGCACCTTAGCAGATACGCAGTATTTT. Its protein is CASSLGTLADTQYF. Full variable domain (rest looked up from reference TRBV5-6 and TRBJ2-3): DAGVTQSPTHLIKTRGQQVTLRCSPKSGHDTVSWYQQALGQGPQFIFQYYEEEERQRGNFPDRFSGHQFPNYSSELNVNALLLGDSALYLCASSLGTLADTQYFGPGTRLTVL.

This rearrangement joins TRBV7-9 to TRBJ2-7; D possibly corresponds to TRBD2 (8 bases). Germline V gives CDR1 SEHNR, CDR2 FQNEAQ (reference sequence). V was trimmed by 1 base and J by 5 bases, leaving 15 bases between them. This CDR3 region has 15 residues. For the CDR3, the DNA is TGTGCCAGCAGCTTAGTAGCGGGACAGAAAAACGAGCAGTACTTC. Its translation is CASSLVAGQKNEQYF.

This chain connects TRBV19 to TRBJ2-5, with 7 bases lining up with TRBD1. CDR3 length: 15 residues. Germline V gene lookup returns CDR1 LNHDA and CDR2 SQIVND (reference sequence). Trimming at V came to 0 bases and at J to 4 bases, leaving 5 bases not matched to a gene. CDR3 coding DNA: TGTGCCAGTAGTATAGATGGGGCAGGGGGAGAGACCCAGTACTTC. Protein: CASSIDGAGGETQYF.

The rearrangement joins TRBV5-1 to TRBJ2-5, with D possibly being TRBD1 (6 bases). The CDR3 has 13 residues. The V and J ends lost 4 bases and 5 bases respectively, with 12 bases between them. The V gene's germline CDR1 is SGHRS and CDR2 YFSETQ. The CDR3 here is CASSQQGPETQYF. As DNA, the CDR3 is TGCGCCAGCAGCCAACAGGGCCCCGAGACCCAGTACTTC.

This sequence joins TRBV19 and TRBJ1-5; D not certain. Trimming took off 1 base at V and 4 bases at J, with 8 bases between the two ends. The germline gives CDR1 LNHDA, CDR2 SQIVND (reference sequence). CDR3 length equals 14 residues. CDR3 nucleotides: TGTGCCAGTAGTATAGGAGGGATAAATCAGCCCCAGCATTTT. It specifies CASSIGGINQPQHF. Full variable domain (remainder filled in from reference TRBV19 and TRBJ1-5): DGGITQSPKYLFRKEGQNVTLSCEQNLNHDAMYWYRQDPGQGLRLIYYSQIVNDFQKGDIAEGYSVSREKKESFPLTVTSAQKNPTAFYLCASSIGGINQPQHFGDGTRLSIL.

The rearrangement uses TRBV2 and TRBJ1-6; D perhaps matches TRBD1 (6 bases). CDR1 and CDR2 from the germline V gene are SNHLY and FYNNEI. The CDR3 length is 15 residues. V was pared by 2 bases and J by 10 bases, with 15 bases between. DNA of the CDR3: TGTGCCAGCAGTGAAATACAGGGTGTGAGGTCACCCCTCCACTTT. Translated: CASSEIQGVRSPLHF.

The genes are TRBV11-2 and TRBJ2-1; 12 positions match TRBD2. Germline V CDR1 and CDR2: SGHAT, FQNNGV. This CDR3 contains 19 residues. The ends lost 3 bases at V and 0 bases at J; junction bases unmatched: 9. Here the CDR3 reads CASSFWTSGASNSYNEQFF. The CDR3 nucleotides are TGTGCCAGCAGCTTTTGGACTAGCGGGGCATCTAACTCCTACAATGAGCAGTTCTTC.

This chain connects TRBV11-2 to TRBJ1-2; a weak D match, TRBD1 (6 bases). V was shortened by 4 bases and J by 8 bases, with 20 bases between the two germline ends. From germline, CDR1 is SGHAT and CDR2 FQNNGV. The CDR3 has 15 residues. CDR3 amino acids: CASSSTNRVTGGYTF. The CDR3 DNA reads as TGTGCCAGCAGCTCTACCAACAGGGTTACGGGCGGCTACACCTTC.

The sample holds one count of this clone. The CDR3 bases are TGTGCCAGCAGGGGGGACAGCACTCTTATCTCACCCCTCCACTTT. It is translated as CASRGDSTLISPLHF. The V call is TRBV6-5, the J call TRBJ1-6, with 7 bases matching TRBD1. The germline CDR1 and CDR2 sequences are MNHEY and SVGAGI. Unmatched junction bases numbered 12, after V lost 6 bases and J lost 10 bases. The length of the CDR3 is 15 residues.

Written as DNA, the CDR3 is TGTGCCAGCAGCTTGGGGGACAGGGCCTACAATGAGCAGTTCTTC. This translates into CASSLGDRAYNEQFF. The gene calls are TRBV5-6 and TRBJ2-1; TRBD1 matches at 9 bases. J was trimmed by 2 bases and V by 0 bases; bases with no gene match: 0. Per germline, CDR1 SGHDT and CDR2 YYEEEE. The CDR3 has 15 amino acids.

V gene TRBV2 combines with J gene TRBJ1-2; tentatively, D is TRBD1 (6 bases). The CDR3 length is 15 residues. V lost 6 bases to trimming and J lost 6 bases, with 20 bases between them. Germline V gene data show CDR1 as SNHLY and CDR2 as FYNNEI. CDR3 sequence reads: CASRGTGFAYDGYTF. In DNA, the CDR3 is TGTGCCAGCAGGGGCACAGGGTTCGCCTACGATGGCTACACCTTC.

This clone was counted only a few times. The chain recombines TRBV21-1 with TRBJ1-3. TRBV21-1 is designated a pseudogene. This CDR3 contains 14 residues. The CDR3 DNA reads as TGTGCCAGCAGCGCGCGAAACGGGAGGAACACCATATATTTT. Residues: CASSARNGRNTIYF.

A note on this clone: Other DNA variants within this sample encode the same CDR3. This chain connects TRBV5-4 to TRBJ2-3; 12 nucleotides align to TRBD2. After removal of 3 bases from V and 0 bases from J, the junction contained 2 bases not matched to a gene. Germline CDR1 is SGHNT and CDR2 is YYREEE (reference sequence). CDR3 length: 16 amino acids. CDR3 region: CASSSGLAGSTDTQYF. In nucleotides, the CDR3 is TGTGCCAGCAGCTCCGGACTAGCGGGAAGCACAGATACGCAGTATTTT.

The V and J genes are TRBV5-1 and TRBJ1-1; D gene ambiguous. The germline gives CDR1 SGHRS, CDR2 YFSETQ. This CDR3 spans 13 amino acids. Trimming stripped 7 bases from V and 2 bases from J, with 12 bases between. CDR3 DNA: TGCGCCAGCCGCTCCGAGCCAAACACTGAAGCTTTCTTT. It yields the protein CASRSEPNTEAFF.

The chain links TRBV19 to TRBJ2-7, with TRBD1 matching over 9 bases. This CDR3 region has 17 residues. Germline CDR1 reads LNHDA; CDR2 reads SQIVND (reference sequence). Trimming cost V 0 bases and J 3 bases; bases outside gene matches: 9. This chain's CDR3 is CASSIDLPDRGIYEQYF. Written as DNA, the CDR3 is TGTGCCAGTAGTATAGATCTACCCGACAGGGGGATCTACGAGCAGTACTTC.

The chain combines TRBV19 with TRBJ1-5; 11 bases line up with TRBD1. The CDR3 runs 17 residues. Per the germline V gene, CDR1 is LNHDA and CDR2 is SQIVND (reference sequence). Unmatched junction bases numbered 9, after V lost 6 bases and J lost 2 bases. CDR3 loop: CASSEGQGASGNQPQHF. The CDR3 DNA sequence: TGTGCCAGTAGCGAAGGACAGGGGGCATCGGGCAATCAGCCCCAGCATTTT.

The chain recombines TRBV5-5 with TRBJ2-1; 14 nucleotides agree with TRBD2. The ends lost 5 bases at V and 0 bases at J; junction bases unmatched: 13. The CDR3 loop spans 20 amino acids. Germline assignment: CDR1 SGHKS and CDR2 YYEKEE (reference sequence). Here the CDR3 reads CASSFLGTSGGHSSYNEQFF. Written as DNA, the CDR3 is TGTGCCAGCAGTTTCCTGGGGACTAGCGGGGGTCACAGCTCCTACAATGAGCAGTTCTTC.

Written as DNA, the CDR3 is TGTGCCAGCAGCTTGGGGGGCAGCTATTACAATGAGCAGTTCTTC. Protein product: CASSLGGSYYNEQFF. J is TRBJ2-1 and V is TRBV5-6; D possibly corresponds to TRBD1 (5 bases). There are 15 residues in the CDR3. V shed 0 bases and J shed 4 bases, with 11 bases lying between them. CDR1 SGHDT and CDR2 YYEEEE come from the germline V gene.

This chain links TRBV29-1 with TRBJ1-5; no firm D call. The CDR3 has 13 amino acids. Deletions cut 3 bases from V and 3 bases from J, with 9 bases between. The V gene's germline CDR1 is SQVTM and CDR2 ANQGSEA. In nucleotides, the CDR3 is TGCAGCGTTGAGATCCAGGACAATCAGCCCCAGCATTTT. Protein sequence: CSVEIQDNQPQHF.

V is TRBV19 and J is TRBJ1-6; D call uncertain. V shed 1 base and J shed 0 bases, with 7 bases lying between them. Germline CDR1 and CDR2: LNHDA and SQIVND (reference sequence). CDR3 length: 16 amino acids. CDR3 nucleotides: TGTGCCAGTAGTATAGCGGGGAGCTCCTATAATTCACCCCTCCACTTT. This encodes CASSIAGSSYNSPLHF.

This clone was counted a few times. The chain is built from TRBV10-3 and TRBJ1-6; D unresolved. Germline CDR1 reads ENHRY; CDR2 reads SYGVKD. V was pared by 4 bases and J by 8 bases, with 6 bases between. The CDR3 has 12 amino acids. This CDR3 reads CAISGTDSPLHF. The CDR3 nucleotides read TGTGCCATCAGTGGCACAGATTCACCCCTCCACTTT.

The gene calls are TRBV6-1 and TRBJ1-4, with a tentative D call TRBD1 (6 bases). V lost 6 bases and J 4 bases, leaving 15 bases between the germline ends. The germline gives CDR1 MNHNS, CDR2 SASEGT. CDR3 length: 15 amino acids. The DNA for the CDR3 is TGTGCCAGCAGCCTCAAGGGGGGGGTTAATGAAAAACTGTTTTTT. Translated, it gives CASSLKGGVNEKLFF.